The 29 T cell receptor beta chains presented below share a single source sample, sequenced in a study of human T cells and chemical hapten exposure. One entry per CDR3 protein, called by TCRdb with MiXCR from the RACE reads. This table has about 26,000 distinct CDR3 sequences, around a tenth appearing once. Time point defined: patch test 2, 6 weeks after DPC sensitization. Regarding treatment: therapeutic diphenylcyclopropenone sensitization with weekly scalp DPC. This sample comprised whole blood, obtained in connection with sensitization to the hapten diphenylcyclopropenone (DPC). Every receptor here comes from a man aged 25-40 years with alopecia areata. Some clones in this sample may be carry-over from other donors' samples.

This clonotype was recorded at least ten times. CDR3 sequence: CASIPGSYTSETQYF. CDR3 bases: TGTGCCAGCATCCCCGGGTCGTATACTTCAGAGACCCAGTACTTC. The V call is TRBV7-9, the J call TRBJ2-5; D gene ambiguous. Trimming removed 7 bases at V and 4 bases at J, with 19 bases between. CDR1 and CDR2 from the germline V gene are SEHNR and FQNEAQ (reference sequence). The CDR3 runs to 15 residues.

This clonotype was observed a handful of times. This sequence joins TRBV5-1 and TRBJ2-1; the D gene is possibly TRBD2 (6 bases). This CDR3 region has 13 residues. Trimming left V 4 bases short and J 9 bases short, with 14 bases between. CDR1 SGHRS and CDR2 YFSETQ come from the germline V gene. The CDR3 here is CASSHKEGTEQFF. CDR3 sequence (DNA): TGCGCCAGCAGCCATAAGGAGGGGACTGAGCAGTTCTTC.

In this sample, this clonotype turned up many times. The genes are TRBV4-2 and TRBJ1-1; D uncertain. CDR1 and CDR2 from the germline V gene are LGHNA and YNFKEQ. V shed 1 base and J shed 1 base, with 7 bases lying between them. The CDR3 spans 14 residues. The CDR3 bases are TGTGCCAGCAGCCAAGGTGCAGCGAACACTGAAGCTTTCTTT. It is translated as CASSQGAANTEAFF.

This clonotype was counted at least ten times. This chain joins TRBV7-6 and TRBJ2-3; possible D gene TRBD2, 6 bases. Trimming took 5 bases from V and 1 from J, leaving 19 bases between them. Germline-derived CDR1 and CDR2 are SGHVS and FNYEAQ. CDR3 size: 17 residues. CDR3 bases: TGTGCCAGCAGCCATGGGATGGGGGGAGCGCGCACAGATACGCAGTATTTT. This encodes CASSHGMGGARTDTQYF.

This clonotype was detected a few times. This chain joins TRBV4-3 and TRBJ2-3; 7 bases line up with TRBD1. Germline V CDR1 and CDR2: LGHNA, YSLEER. This CDR3 is built from 16 residues. The J segment lost 2 bases and the V segment lost 4 bases, leaving 9 bases of the junction unmatched. In nucleotides, the CDR3 is TGCGCCAGCAGCCGTCGACAGGGCGGTTACACAGATACGCAGTATTTT. Translated, it gives CASSRRQGGYTDTQYF.

This clonotype is medium-sized by share. The V and J genes are TRBV6-1 and TRBJ1-5, with D perhaps TRBD1 (5 bases). The CDR3 consists of 15 residues. Deletions cut 1 base from V and 5 bases from J, with 12 bases between. The germline CDR1 and CDR2 sequences are MNHNS and SASEGT. As DNA, the CDR3 is TGTGCCAGCAGTGAAGGCCCCCGAGGGGATCAGCCCCAGCATTTT. Translating gives CASSEGPRGDQPQHF.

The chain couples TRBV6-2 or TRBV6-3 to TRBJ1-2; 7 bases are shared with TRBD1. CDR3 length: 16 residues. V dropped 4 bases and J dropped 3; count of bases not matched to a gene: 11. Germline CDR1 is MNHEY and CDR2 is SVGEGT. This CDR3 is CASSSPSGQVDYGYTF. The CDR3 nucleotides are TGTGCCAGCAGTTCTCCGAGCGGACAGGTTGACTATGGCTACACCTTC.

The gene calls are TRBV20-1 and TRBJ2-3; 14 nucleotides line up with TRBD2. CDR3 size: 15 residues. Germline loops: CDR1 DFQATT, CDR2 SNEGSKA (reference sequence). The CDR3 spells CRATGTSGSPDTQYF. In DNA form, the CDR3 reads TGCAGAGCAACCGGGACTAGCGGGAGTCCAGATACGCAGTATTTT.

This clonotype was found many times. The V gene is TRBV3-1, the J gene TRBJ2-1; D might be TRBD2 (6 bases). The CDR3 sequence is 14 residues long. V lost 7 bases and J lost 5, with 15 bases in between. Germline V gene lookup returns CDR1 LGHDT and CDR2 YNNKEL (reference sequence). CDR3: CASTPGLFHNEQFF. DNA of the CDR3: TGTGCCAGCACCCCTGGACTATTCCACAATGAGCAGTTCTTC.

The table lists this clonotype with many counts. This chain joins TRBV10-2 and TRBJ1-1; D might be TRBD1 (5 bases). The CDR3 covers 11 residues. Trimming pared 2 bases from V and 11 bases from J, leaving 9 bases between. CDR1 and CDR2 from the germline V gene are WSHSY and SAAADI. The chain's CDR3 is CASSEGAQAFF. DNA of the CDR3: TGCGCCAGCAGTGAGGGGGCGCAGGCTTTCTTT.

This clonotype showed up just once. J is TRBJ2-5 and V is TRBV6-2 or TRBV6-3; D is unresolved. There are 11 residues in the CDR3. The V end was cut by 7 bases, the J end by 5 bases, with 8 bases between. CDR1 and CDR2 from the germline V gene are MNHEY and SVGEGT. CDR3 nucleotide sequence: TGTGCCAGCACCAAGAGTGAGACCCAGTACTTC. Protein product: CASTKSETQYF.

The gene calls are TRBV18 and TRBJ1-2; D is uncertain. V was pared by 2 bases and J by 8 bases, with 12 bases between. The germline gives CDR1 KGHSH, CDR2 LQKENI. CDR3 length equals 13 residues. The CDR3 nucleotides are TGTGCCAGCTCACCAGGGATTGGAGAAGGCTACACCTTC. It specifies CASSPGIGEGYTF.

The chain's CDR3 is CASSADRPGYQPQHF. The CDR3 DNA reads TGTGCCAGCAGTGCGGACAGACCTGGGTATCAGCCCCAGCATTTT. The chain recombines TRBV2 with TRBJ1-5; perhaps TRBD1 as D (6 bases). Per the germline V gene, CDR1 is SNHLY and CDR2 is FYNNEI. V lost 4 bases to trimming and J lost 5 bases, with 15 bases between them. The CDR3 length is 15 residues.

This clonotype was picked up many times. The genes are TRBV20-1 and TRBJ1-1; D gene unclear. Germline CDR1 is DFQATT and CDR2 is SNEGSKA (reference sequence). The CDR3 is 14 amino acids. V dropped 0 bases and J dropped 5 bases, with 13 bases sitting between them. The CDR3 loop is CSARDRVSGTEAFF. CDR3 DNA sequence: TGCAGTGCTAGAGATCGAGTCTCCGGAACTGAAGCTTTCTTT.

This rearrangement joins TRBV6-1 to TRBJ1-2, with D uncertain. CDR1 and CDR2 (germline): MNHNS, SASEGT. The CDR3 spans 11 residues. With 6 bases removed from V and 3 bases from J, the gap between germline ends came to 5 bases. The CDR3 protein is CASREYYGYTF. In DNA form, the CDR3 reads TGTGCCAGCAGGGAGTACTATGGCTACACCTTC.

In its sample, this clonotype was seen many times. One junction end disagrees with the germline gene, perhaps due to a read error. The rearrangement joins TRBV7-7 to TRBJ2-7, with 11 bases lining up with TRBD1. This CDR3 is built from 16 residues. Per germline, CDR1 SSHAT and CDR2 FNYEAQ (reference sequence). CDR3 DNA sequence: TGTGCTAGCAGCTTAGCCCGGGACAGGGGGATGTACGAGCAGTACTTC. Translated, it gives CASSLARDRGMYEQYF.

This clonotype is deemed medium-sized (0.01 to 0.1%). The chain is built from TRBV10-2 and TRBJ1-2; 7 bases are a match to TRBD1. This CDR3 has 15 amino acids. Germline values: CDR1 WSHSY, CDR2 SAAADI. The junction had 12 bases not matched to a gene; V was cut back by 3 bases and J by 8 bases. The DNA of the CDR3 is TGCGCCAGCAGTGACAGAACACAGGGGATTCAAGGCTACACCTTC. It is translated as CASSDRTQGIQGYTF.

Details on this clonotype: A much larger clonotype is one base distant, so this may be a read error. The chain employs TRBV5-1 and TRBJ2-7; no firm D call. The CDR3 sequence is 11 residues long. Germline lookup yields CDR1 SGHRS and CDR2 YFSETQ. CDR3 region: CANSLETEQYF. Written as DNA, the CDR3 is TGCGCCAACAGCTTGGAGACCGAGCAGTACTTC.

This clonotype came up many times. This rearrangement joins TRBV7-9 to TRBJ2-3; 8 bases are shared with TRBD1. The ends lost 4 bases at V and 2 bases at J; junction bases unmatched: 8. Germline V CDR1 and CDR2: SEHNR, FQNEAQ (reference sequence). The CDR3 is made up of 16 amino acids. The CDR3 sequence is CASSSQTGEITDTQYF. CDR3 bases: TGTGCCAGCAGCTCTCAGACAGGGGAAATCACAGATACGCAGTATTTT.

The chain is built from TRBV5-1 and TRBJ2-7; 7 nucleotides line up with TRBD2. Trimming at V came to 3 bases and at J to 1 base, leaving 10 bases not matched to a gene. There are 16 residues in the CDR3. CDR1 is SGHRS, CDR2 YFSETQ, per germline. CDR3 protein: CASSSSTSHYSYEQYF. As DNA, the CDR3 is TGCGCCAGCAGCTCGTCGACTAGCCATTATTCCTACGAGCAGTACTTC.

V usage is TRBV6-5 and J usage is TRBJ2-1, with 7 bases identical to TRBD1. The CDR3 totals 18 residues. V gave up 2 bases and J gave up 1 base; unmatched junction bases: 11. Per the germline V gene, CDR1 is MNHEY and CDR2 is SVGAGI. CDR3 nucleotides: TGTGCCAGCAGTTACGGTACAGGGGCCGTCGTATCCTACAATGAGCAGTTCTTC. Translating it yields CASSYGTGAVVSYNEQFF.

This rearrangement joins TRBV7-9 to TRBJ1-1, with D tentatively TRBD1 (5 bases). The V gene's germline CDR1 is SEHNR and CDR2 FQNEAQ (reference sequence). The CDR3 is 14 residues long. The V gene lost 4 bases and the J gene lost 4 bases, with 13 bases spanning the gap. The CDR3 sequence is CASSSVGGSTEAFF. Written as DNA, the CDR3 is TGTGCCAGCAGCTCCGTCGGGGGGTCCACTGAAGCTTTCTTT.

At least ten counts were recorded for this clonotype. V usage is TRBV3-1 and J usage is TRBJ2-3, with 7 bases aligning to TRBD1. Trimming took 4 bases from V and 1 from J; bases not matched to a gene: 5. The CDR3 has 15 amino acids. The germline V gene encodes CDR1 LGHDT and CDR2 YNNKEL (reference sequence). The CDR3 nucleotides are TGTGCCAGCAGCCCCAGGGGGAGTGGCACAGATACGCAGTATTTT. It encodes CASSPRGSGTDTQYF.

This clonotype was counted at least ten times. The CDR3 is CAWNRGYEQYF. The CDR3 nucleotides read TGTGCCTGGAACAGAGGATACGAGCAGTACTTC. The rearrangement links TRBV30 to TRBJ2-7; D gene uncertain. CDR1 GTSNPN and CDR2 SVGIG come from the germline V gene (reference sequence). The CDR3 is 11 residues long. Trimming stripped 4 bases from V and 4 bases from J, with 8 bases between.

This clonotype showed up many times. V is TRBV15 and J is TRBJ2-1, with 14 nucleotides matching TRBD2. This CDR3 region has 17 residues. J lost 9 bases, V lost 5 bases, and 12 bases had no gene match. Germline V lookup: CDR1 LNHNV, CDR2 YYDKDF (reference sequence). The CDR3: CATSPAPRLAGGGEQFF. CDR3 in DNA: TGTGCCACCAGCCCAGCTCCCCGACTAGCGGGAGGGGGTGAGCAGTTCTTC.

This clonotype was observed many times. This chain uses TRBV29-1 with TRBJ2-7; D is tentatively TRBD1 or TRBD2 (5 bases each). V lost 6 bases, J lost 4 bases, and 16 bases lay in between. The germline CDR1 and CDR2 sequences are SQVTM and ANQGSEA. This CDR3 has 13 residues. CDR3 residues: CSVTGAAGYEQYF. CDR3 DNA sequence: TGCAGCGTGACCGGGGCCGCAGGGTACGAGCAGTACTTC.

The sample holds a few counts of this clonotype. V and J are TRBV24-1 and TRBJ2-2, with D possibly TRBD1 on 5 matching bases. The V gene's germline CDR1 is KGHDR and CDR2 SFDVKD. V lost 2 bases and J lost 7, with 16 bases in between. The CDR3 extends over 16 amino acids. The CDR3 protein is CATSDSDRGRDGELFF. CDR3 nucleotide sequence: TGTGCCACCAGTGATTCCGACAGAGGCAGGGACGGGGAGCTGTTTTTT.

This clonotype was seen a handful of times. The chain uses TRBV11-2 and TRBJ2-6; TRBD2 is a possible D gene (6 bases). CDR3 length equals 19 residues. V was shortened by 0 bases and J by 4 bases, with 19 bases between the two germline ends. CDR1 SGHAT and CDR2 FQNNGV come from the germline V gene. In nucleotides, the CDR3 is TGTGCCAGCAGCTTAGATCCGGGAGTCCGGGTGGAAGGGGCCAACGTCCTGACTTTC. Its translation: CASSLDPGVRVEGANVLTF. The variable domain in full, with the rest retrieved from reference TRBV11-2 and TRBJ2-6, is EAGVAQSPRYKIIEKRQSVAFWCNPISGHATLYWYQQILGQGPKLLIQFQNNGVVDDSQLPKDRFSAERLKGVDSTLKIQPAKLEDSAVYLCASSLDPGVRVEGANVLTFGAGSRLTVL.

This clonotype occurred many times. The chain couples TRBV6-2 or TRBV6-3 to TRBJ1-1; the D is unclear. This CDR3 is built from 14 residues. The V gene lost 2 bases and the J gene lost 1 base, with 8 bases spanning the gap. Germline V lookup: CDR1 MNHEY, CDR2 SVGEGT. CDR3 coding DNA: TGTGCCAGCAGTTACCCCAGGAAGAACACTGAAGCTTTCTTT. Its protein is CASSYPRKNTEAFF.